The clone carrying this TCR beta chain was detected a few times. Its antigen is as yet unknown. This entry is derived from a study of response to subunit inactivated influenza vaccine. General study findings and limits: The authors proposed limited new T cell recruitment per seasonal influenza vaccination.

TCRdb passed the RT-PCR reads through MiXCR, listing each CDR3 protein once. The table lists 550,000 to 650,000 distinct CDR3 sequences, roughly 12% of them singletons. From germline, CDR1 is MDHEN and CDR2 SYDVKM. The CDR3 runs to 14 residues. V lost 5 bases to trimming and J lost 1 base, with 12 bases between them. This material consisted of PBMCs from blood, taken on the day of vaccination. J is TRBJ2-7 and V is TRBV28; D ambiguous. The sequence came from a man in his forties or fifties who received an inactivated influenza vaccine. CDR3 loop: CASSPFSLSYEQYF. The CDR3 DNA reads TGTGCCAGCAGTCCCTTCTCGTTGTCCTACGAGCAGTACTTC.